These 25 T cell receptor beta chains share one sample of origin, sequenced in a study of CD8 T cells in ankylosing spondylitis. Findings and limits, study-wide: Roughly eight highly homologous variants made up a TCR beta motif that seemed to typify ankylosing spondylitis blood.

Their antigen targets remain unknown. TCRdb fed the 5' RACE reads into MiXCR, producing one record per CDR3 protein. The data contain a few hundred thousand distinct CDR3 sequences, roughly an eighth of them singletons. The material sequenced was blood, either unsorted or a sorted T cell fraction (not recorded which). Receptor source: a male donor with ankylosing spondylitis.

This chain connects TRBV20-1 to TRBJ2-3; 13 nucleotides match TRBD2. The CDR3 length is 15 residues. Germline loops: CDR1 DFQATT, CDR2 SNEGSKA (reference sequence). The V gene end was trimmed by 0 bases and the J gene end by 8 bases; junction bases not matched to a gene: 5. The CDR3 coding sequence is TGCAGTGCTAGAGATGGGACTAGCGGGAAGGGTACGCAGTATTTT. Its protein is CSARDGTSGKGTQYF.

This rearrangement joins TRBV20-1 to TRBJ2-3; 8 bases map to TRBD2. Per the germline V gene, CDR1 is DFQATT and CDR2 is SNEGSKA (reference sequence). The V gene end was trimmed by 5 bases and the J gene end by 4 bases; junction bases not matched to a gene: 5. The CDR3 loop spans 13 amino acids. In DNA form, the CDR3 reads TGCAGTGCTTTAGCGGGAAACGCAGATACGCAGTATTTT. It codes for CSALAGNADTQYF.

This clonotype was observed a few times. The chain combines TRBV20-1 with TRBJ2-3; no clear D gene. Trimming pared 6 bases from V and 6 bases from J, leaving 19 bases between. The CDR3 is 14 residues long. Germline V lookup: CDR1 DFQATT, CDR2 SNEGSKA (reference sequence). For the CDR3, the DNA is TGCAGTGCCACCGTATCCCTCGAGGCGGATACGCAGTATTTT. Translation gives CSATVSLEADTQYF.

This clonotype was observed many times. In DNA, the CDR3 is TGTGCCAGCCACTTCGGGGGGCCCTACAATGAGCAGTTCTTC. Its protein product is CASHFGGPYNEQFF. J is TRBJ2-1 and V is TRBV5-5, with D perhaps matching TRBD2 (7 bases). The CDR3 totals 14 residues. Germline lookup yields CDR1 SGHKS and CDR2 YYEKEE (reference sequence). Trimming cost V 7 bases and J 2 bases, with 13 bases left between them.

The chain couples TRBV5-1 to TRBJ1-1, with TRBD1 as a possible D gene (6 bases). The CDR3 is 19 residues long. Germline V gene sequence: CDR1 SGHRS, CDR2 YFSETQ. Trimming took 0 bases from V and 0 from J, leaving 21 bases between them. The CDR3 sequence is CASSLGQEGARYMNTEAFF. CDR3 DNA: TGCGCCAGCAGCTTGGGACAGGAGGGCGCCCGATACATGAACACTGAAGCTTTCTTT.

This clonotype was found a few times. The V gene is TRBV20-1, the J gene TRBJ2-1; D possibly corresponds to TRBD2 (6 bases). V gave up 3 bases and J gave up 7 bases, with 19 bases separating them. CDR1 and CDR2 (germline): DFQATT, SNEGSKA (reference sequence). The CDR3 spans 15 residues. CDR3 sequence reads: CSASFPERAGNEQFF. The CDR3 DNA reads as TGCAGTGCTAGTTTCCCGGAGCGGGCGGGGAATGAGCAGTTCTTC.

V is TRBV6-1 and J is TRBJ2-7; the D gene is possibly TRBD2 (6 bases). This CDR3 comprises 15 residues. CDR1 MNHNS and CDR2 SASEGT come from the germline V gene. V lost 6 bases and J 1 base, leaving 16 bases between the germline ends. DNA for the CDR3: TGTGCCAGCAGCCCGGGACTCTGGGCATCCTACGAGCAGTACGTC. This encodes CASSPGLWASYEQYV.

The chain employs TRBV19 and TRBJ1-1, with D possibly TRBD1 on 5 matching bases. The V end was cut by 5 bases, the J end by 2 bases, with 15 bases between. Germline V gene sequence: CDR1 LNHDA, CDR2 SQIVND (reference sequence). This CDR3 region has 15 residues. This CDR3 reads CASSPWTQRNTEAFF. In DNA form, the CDR3 reads TGTGCCAGTAGTCCCTGGACACAACGAAACACTGAAGCTTTCTTT.

This clonotype was detected only a few times. The chain recombines TRBV12-3 or TRBV12-4 with TRBJ2-3; D remains unclear. The CDR3 extends over 14 amino acids. V was pared by 7 bases and J by 4 bases, with 15 bases between. The CDR3 loop is CASTFRPASDTQYF. CDR3 nucleotide sequence: TGTGCCAGCACCTTCCGGCCGGCCTCAGATACGCAGTATTTT.

This clonotype was picked up many times. CDR3 protein: CSALAADTQYF. DNA of the CDR3: TGCAGTGCCCTGGCGGCAGATACGCAGTATTTT. The rearrangement uses TRBV20-1 and TRBJ2-3; D is undetermined. The germline V and J ends were trimmed by 6 bases and 4 bases, with 8 bases remaining between them. The CDR3 consists of 11 residues. The germline V gene has CDR1 DFQATT and CDR2 SNEGSKA (reference sequence).

The chain recombines TRBV30 with TRBJ1-3; D remains ambiguous. CDR1 is GTSNPN, CDR2 SVGIG, per germline (reference sequence). The CDR3 length is 15 residues. V lost 4 bases and J lost 3, with 16 bases in between. The CDR3 loop is CAWNSAGPYGNTIYF. CDR3 coding DNA: TGTGCCTGGAACTCAGCCGGGCCCTATGGAAACACCATATATTTT.

Only a few counts were recorded for this clonotype. This chain connects TRBV4-1 to TRBJ2-1; TRBD2 might be the D (6 bases). CDR1 is MGHRA and CDR2 is YSYEKL in the germline V gene. This CDR3 has 13 amino acids. V lost 4 bases to trimming and J lost 10 bases, with 14 bases between them. CDR3 DNA sequence: TGCGCCAGCAGCCCGGGGGTAGAGGGGGAGCAGTTCTTC. It specifies CASSPGVEGEQFF.

The table lists this clonotype with many counts. The chain carries TRBV11-2 and TRBJ2-2; D tentatively fits TRBD1 or TRBD2 (6 bases each). The CDR3 extends over 15 amino acids. Germline V gene lookup returns CDR1 SGHAT and CDR2 FQNNGV. Trimming cost V 1 base and J 3 bases, with 9 bases left between them. CDR3 sequence (DNA): TGTGCCAGCAGCTTAGGGAGGGGGTACACCGGGGAGCTGTTTTTT. Its translation: CASSLGRGYTGELFF.

This clonotype showed up just a few times. For the CDR3, the DNA is TGTGCCAGCAGCTTTGGACAGGGAGGTTCACCCCTCCACTTT. This gives the protein CASSFGQGGSPLHF. This chain joins TRBV7-6 and TRBJ1-6; 8 positions match TRBD1. J was trimmed by 9 bases and V by 3 bases; bases with no gene match: 4. The CDR3 runs to 14 residues. Per the germline V gene, CDR1 is SGHVS and CDR2 is FNYEAQ. Complete variable domain (other parts from reference TRBV7-6 and TRBJ1-6): GAGVSQSPRYKVTKRGQDVALRCDPISGHVSLYWYRQALGQGPEFLTYFNYEAQQDKSGLPNDRFSAERPEGSISTLTIQRTEQRDSAMYRCASSFGQGGSPLHFGNGTRLTVT.

The rearrangement links TRBV5-1 to TRBJ2-5, with 10 bases that match TRBD2. The CDR3 spans 14 residues. The germline CDR1 and CDR2 sequences are SGHRS and YFSETQ. After removal of 6 bases from V and 4 bases from J, the junction contained 6 bases not matched to a gene. The CDR3 bases are TGCGCCAGCACCCGGGCTAGCGGGAGAGAGACCCAGTACTTC. Amino acid sequence: CASTRASGRETQYF.

This clonotype was detected ten times or more. The rearrangement uses TRBV29-1 and TRBJ2-7; a possible D gene is TRBD1 (5 bases). V was cut by 8 bases and J by 5 bases, with 22 bases left in between. Germline CDR1 is SQVTM and CDR2 is ANQGSEA. This CDR3 spans 14 amino acids. CDR3 bases: TGCAGCTTCCGACCGACAGATTTATCGCACGAGCAGTACTTC. Its translation is CSFRPTDLSHEQYF.

V gene TRBV20-1 combines with J gene TRBJ2-7, with D tentatively TRBD1 (5 bases). The CDR3 sequence is 13 residues long. The V end lost 8 bases, the J end lost 0 bases, and 14 bases lay between the germline ends. Per the germline V gene, CDR1 is DFQATT and CDR2 is SNEGSKA (reference sequence). The DNA for the CDR3 is TGCAGTACAAACGACAGAAGCTCCTACGAGCAGTACGTC. Its translation is CSTNDRSSYEQYV.

This clonotype came up a few times. The J gene is TRBJ2-3, the V gene TRBV6-1, with TRBD1 matching 10 bases. V lost 6 bases and J lost 6; bases outside the gene matches: 6. This CDR3 is 14 amino acids long. Germline CDR1 and CDR2: MNHNS and SASEGT. In DNA, the CDR3 is TGTGCCAGCAGAGCCGGGACAGGGGTGGATACGCAGTATTTT. Amino acids: CASRAGTGVDTQYF.

This clonotype came up a few times. The chain uses TRBV27 and TRBJ2-2, with a possible D match to TRBD1 (5 bases). The CDR3 has 11 amino acids. Germline loops: CDR1 MNHEY, CDR2 SMNVEV (reference sequence). Trimming shortened V by 8 bases and J by 8 bases, and 9 bases separated the two germline ends. The CDR3 DNA sequence: TGTGCCAGCCCAGGGTCTGGGGAGCTGTTTTTT. It is translated as CASPGSGELFF.

The V call is TRBV20-1, the J call TRBJ2-1; TRBD2 is a possible D gene (5 bases). The CDR3 spans 15 residues. Trimming took 1 base from V and 2 from J, leaving 12 bases between them. CDR1 and CDR2 from the germline V gene are DFQATT and SNEGSKA (reference sequence). The CDR3 is CSARVGKTTYNEQFF. The CDR3, as DNA: TGCAGTGCTAGAGTGGGAAAGACTACCTACAATGAGCAGTTCTTC.

This clonotype was seen ten or more times. The chain combines TRBV15 with TRBJ2-7, with D tentatively TRBD1 (6 bases). V was trimmed by 0 bases and J by 3 bases, leaving 6 bases between them. The CDR3 runs 13 residues. The germline V gene has CDR1 LNHNV and CDR2 YYDKDF (reference sequence). Here the CDR3 reads CATSREQGYEQYV. CDR3 sequence (DNA): TGTGCCACCAGCAGAGAACAGGGCTACGAGCAGTACGTC.

This clonotype was recorded a few times. The chain joins TRBV20-1 to TRBJ2-3; 12 nucleotides line up with TRBD2. Germline trimming cut 6 bases from V and 4 bases from J; bases unmatched to any gene: 8. Germline V gives CDR1 DFQATT, CDR2 SNEGSKA (reference sequence). CDR3 length: 15 amino acids. The CDR3 region has the DNA TGCAGTGCACACCGGGCTAGCGGGAGGGCAGATACGCAGTATTTT. Its protein product is CSAHRASGRADTQYF.

V and J are TRBV24-1 and TRBJ1-2, with D unresolved. Between the trimmed V and J ends, which lost 3 bases and 8 bases, there was a span of 12 bases. The CDR3 runs 13 residues. CDR1 is KGHDR, CDR2 SFDVKD, per germline. The CDR3 nucleotides read TGTGCCACCAGTGATCGTCGGTTGGAGGGCTACACCTTC. This sequence encodes CATSDRRLEGYTF.

The chain recombines TRBV6-1 with TRBJ1-2; the D is unclear. The germline V and J ends were trimmed by 4 bases and 0 bases, with 12 bases remaining between them. Per the germline V gene, CDR1 is MNHNS and CDR2 is SASEGT. CDR3 length equals 15 residues. DNA for the CDR3: TGTGCCAGCAGTGCGGCAGGCCCTGCTAACTATGGCTACACCTTC. Protein: CASSAAGPANYGYTF.

The chain has TRBV7-8 and TRBJ2-3; TRBD1 matches at 7 bases. This CDR3 region has 14 residues. V shed 4 bases and J 3 bases; nucleotides not matched to a gene: 4. Germline assignment: CDR1 SGHVS and CDR2 FQNEAQ. The DNA for the CDR3 is TGTGCCAGCAGCTCGACAGGGAGAACAGATACGCAGTATTTT. This encodes CASSSTGRTDTQYF.